This T cell receptor (beta chain) came from a study of OX40 agonist ivuxolimab in advanced cancers. Study information: Ivuxolimab was delivered to patients intravenously every 2 weeks at doses spanning 0.01 to 10 mg/kg.

Study outcomes and limitations: Circulating CD4+ and CD8+ T cells showed clonal expansion by week 6 at 0.1 to 3.0 mg/kg.

Using immunoSEQ multiplex PCR, the repertoire was profiled, and TCRdb retains in-frame clones only, with some absent. The data show 6,500 to 8,500 clones, with around 78% seen just once and more than 55% held by the top ten. Points on this clone: Its antigen is still unknown.

V was clipped by 4 bases and J by 3 bases; unmatched bases: 8. Per the germline V gene, CDR1 is SGHVS and CDR2 is FNYEAQ. CDR3 length: 15 residues. The sample here was CD4+ or CD8+ T cells sorted from blood, taken in a trial of the OX40 agonist ivuxolimab. The rearrangement uses TRBV7-6 and TRBJ1-2; 7 bases agree with TRBD1. This TCR derives from an adult with an advanced solid tumor such as melanoma, head and neck, liver or kidney cancer. CDR3 DNA: TGTGCCAGCAGCTCCAGGACAGGATTGGACTATGGCTACACCTTC. Its protein is CASSSRTGLDYGYTF.